The 20 T cell receptor beta chains below all came from one sample that was sequenced in a study of shared clonotypes between healthy human individuals. Only in-frame clones appear in the TCRdb table, and some are missing; sequencing was by immunoSEQ multiplex PCR. The data hold approximately 1.4 million clones, with around 98% observed a single time. Sequenced: naive CD4+ T cells sorted from blood. Subset here: CD45RA+ positively selected. The receptors come from a young man in good health.

The gene calls are TRBV5-4 and TRBJ2-7, with a possible D match to TRBD2 (6 bases). Looked up from germline, CDR1 is SGHNT and CDR2 is YYREEE (reference sequence). The CDR3 spans 15 residues. V lost 5 bases and J 4 bases, leaving 19 bases between the germline ends. The CDR3 sequence is CASSLEMGRRYEQYF. The CDR3 DNA reads TGTGCCAGCAGTCTGGAAATGGGGAGGAGGTACGAGCAGTACTTC. The full variable domain, completed using reference TRBV5-4 and TRBJ2-7, is ETGVTQSPTHLIKTRGQQVTLRCSSQSGHNTVSWYQQALGQGPQFIFQYYREEENGRGNFPPRFSGLQFPNYSSELNVNALELDDSALYLCASSLEMGRRYEQYFGPGTRLTVT.

V gene TRBV6-1 combines with J gene TRBJ2-7; TRBD2 matches 12 bases. The CDR3 is made up of 16 amino acids. J was trimmed by 2 bases and V by 4 bases; bases with no gene match: 6. The germline CDR1 and CDR2 sequences are MNHNS and SASEGT. The CDR3, as DNA: TGTGCCAGCAGTGCCCTAGCGGGAGGGGTCCCCTACGAGCAGTACTTC. Its translation: CASSALAGGVPYEQYF.

The gene calls are TRBV6-1 and TRBJ2-7; weak D call: TRBD2 (5 bases). This CDR3 spans 11 amino acids. Per germline, CDR1 MNHNS and CDR2 SASEGT. V was trimmed by 4 bases and J by 7 bases, leaving 8 bases between them. CDR3 DNA: TGTGCCAGCAGTGTAGAGCGGGAGCAGTACTTC. This encodes CASSVEREQYF.

The chain's CDR3 is CASSPTNSGNTIYF. DNA of the CDR3: TGTGCCAGCTCACCTACCAACTCTGGAAACACCATATATTTT. The chain employs TRBV18 and TRBJ1-3; D is uncertain. CDR3 length: 14 residues. The germline V and J ends were trimmed by 3 bases and 0 bases, with 6 bases remaining between them. From germline, CDR1 is KGHSH and CDR2 LQKENI.

CDR3 residues: CASIDRVTASYNEQFF. For the CDR3, the DNA is TGTGCCAGCATTGACAGGGTAACGGCGTCCTACAATGAGCAGTTCTTC. The rearrangement joins TRBV27 to TRBJ2-1; 7 bases fit TRBD1. Per germline, CDR1 MNHEY and CDR2 SMNVEV (reference sequence). This CDR3 spans 16 amino acids. V dropped 7 bases and J dropped 1; count of bases not matched to a gene: 10.

This clone appeared a single time. This sequence joins TRBV6-1 and TRBJ1-1, with 7 bases identical to TRBD1. The CDR3 runs 14 residues. Trimming removed 2 bases from V and 13 bases from J; junction bases left unmatched: 13. The germline gives CDR1 MNHNS, CDR2 SASEGT. The CDR3 DNA follows: TGTGCCAGCAGTGAAACCGGGACAGTGCCCATGTGTTTCTTT. Protein: CASSETGTVPMCFF.

The V and J genes are TRBV7-2 and TRBJ2-1; D is uncertain. V was shortened by 7 bases and J by 8 bases, with 21 bases between the two germline ends. This CDR3 is built from 15 residues. Germline lookup yields CDR1 SGHTA and CDR2 FQGNSA. CDR3 region: CASTPWAYGLDEQFF. CDR3 sequence (DNA): TGTGCCAGCACCCCTTGGGCCTATGGCTTAGATGAGCAGTTCTTC. The complete variable domain, with remaining parts taken from reference TRBV7-2 and TRBJ2-1, reads GAGVSQSPSNKVTEKGKDVELRCDPISGHTALYWYRQSLGQGLEFLIYFQGNSAPDKSGLPSDRFSAERTGGSVSTLTIQRTQQEDSAVYLCASTPWAYGLDEQFFGPGTRLTVL.

The count of this clone is one. V and J are TRBV19 and TRBJ1-5; D gene unclear. The V gene lost 3 bases and the J gene lost 0 bases, with 6 bases spanning the gap. The CDR3 sequence is 14 residues long. CDR1 and CDR2 from the germline V gene are LNHDA and SQIVND (reference sequence). CDR3 sequence (DNA): TGTGCCAGTAGTATTGAGAATAGCAATCAGCCCCAGCATTTT. As protein: CASSIENSNQPQHF.

In its sample, this clone was seen once. The V gene is TRBV7-4, the J gene TRBJ2-7; D assignment may be TRBD1 or TRBD2 (5 bases each). Per the germline V gene, CDR1 is SGHVT and CDR2 is SQSDAQ. The CDR3 is 14 residues long. The V end was cut by 5 bases, the J end by 0 bases, with 11 bases between. The CDR3 nucleotides are TGTGCCAGCAGCCGGGGCCGGAGCTCCTACGAGCAGTACTTC. Its protein product is CASSRGRSSYEQYF.

Notes on this clone: The same CDR3 also results from other DNA sequences found in this sample. The rearrangement links TRBV5-1 to TRBJ2-5, with D possibly TRBD1 on 5 matching bases. V was cut by 2 bases and J by 2 bases, with 7 bases left in between. The CDR3 sequence is 13 residues long. The germline gives CDR1 SGHRS, CDR2 YFSETQ. CDR3 nucleotides: TGCGCCAGCAGCTTCCAGGGACAAGAGACCCAGTACTTC. Protein: CASSFQGQETQYF.

The chain joins TRBV2 to TRBJ2-5; unclear D gene. The CDR3 has 14 residues. Germline V gene lookup returns CDR1 SNHLY and CDR2 FYNNEI. Trimming removed 0 bases from V and 3 bases from J, with 8 bases in between. The CDR3 loop is CASSEALAKETQYF. CDR3 bases: TGTGCCAGCAGTGAAGCGCTGGCTAAAGAGACCCAGTACTTC.

This chain joins TRBV2 and TRBJ1-2; 7 positions match TRBD1. The V and J ends lost 7 bases and 1 base, in that order; junction bases with no gene match: 24. Germline lookup yields CDR1 SNHLY and CDR2 FYNNEI. The CDR3 loop spans 20 amino acids. CDR3 nucleotide sequence: TGTGCCAGCAAGCCCTTAACTGGAGCAGGGGGAGATCGGGGTAACTATGGCTACACCTTC. It encodes CASKPLTGAGGDRGNYGYTF. Looking up the rest from reference TRBV2 and TRBJ1-2 gives the full variable domain: EPEVTQTPSHQVTQMGQEVILRCVPISNHLYFYWYRQILGQKVEFLVSFYNNEISEKSEIFDDQFSVERPDGSNFTLKIRSTKLEDSAMYFCASKPLTGAGGDRGNYGYTFGSGTRLTVV.

J is TRBJ2-5 and V is TRBV14; the D call may be TRBD1 or TRBD2 (6 bases each). In germline, CDR1 is SGHDN, CDR2 FVKESK. The germline V and J ends were trimmed by 0 bases and 13 bases, with 15 bases remaining between them. This CDR3 contains 13 residues. CDR3 in DNA: TGTGCCAGCAGCCAAGATGGAGGGACAACGGGGTACTTC. This codes for CASSQDGGTTGYF.

V is TRBV6-4 and J is TRBJ1-2; 8 bases are shared with TRBD1. The V and J ends lost 6 bases and 6 bases, in that order; junction bases with no gene match: 12. CDR3 length equals 15 residues. CDR1 and CDR2 from the germline V gene are MRHNA and SNTAGT. The CDR3, as DNA: TGTGCCAGCAGCTTCACCGGGACAGGTAGAGATGGCTACACCTTC. This encodes CASSFTGTGRDGYTF.

CDR3 in DNA: TGTGCCAGCTCACCTGAGGGCAGTAATCAGCCCCAGCATTTT. Translated: CASSPEGSNQPQHF. V gene TRBV18 combines with J gene TRBJ1-5; D call uncertain. Germline CDR1 reads KGHSH; CDR2 reads LQKENI. The CDR3 totals 14 residues. Trimming removed 3 bases at V and 4 bases at J, with 10 bases between.

The genes are TRBV19 and TRBJ2-2, with D possibly matching TRBD1 (5 bases). Germline CDR1 reads LNHDA; CDR2 reads SQIVND (reference sequence). V lost 7 bases to trimming and J lost 3 bases, with 15 bases between them. CDR3 size: 15 residues. Here the CDR3 reads CASTQDSQDTGELFF. The CDR3 region has the DNA TGTGCCAGTACCCAAGACAGTCAAGACACCGGGGAGCTGTTTTTT.

The chain joins TRBV2 to TRBJ2-7; possibly TRBD2 for D (5 bases). CDR1 and CDR2 from the germline V gene are SNHLY and FYNNEI. The CDR3 is made up of 17 amino acids. V was cut by 2 bases and J by 7 bases, with 24 bases left in between. Here the CDR3 reads CASSEFRLASTGVEQYF. CDR3 in DNA: TGTGCCAGCAGTGAATTTCGGTTGGCTAGCACCGGGGTGGAGCAGTACTTC.

The rearrangement links TRBV5-1 to TRBJ2-1; D unresolved. Germline V gene lookup returns CDR1 SGHRS and CDR2 YFSETQ. V was trimmed by 0 bases and J by 9 bases, leaving 16 bases between them. The length of the CDR3 is 15 residues. CDR3 nucleotides: TGCGCCAGCAGCTTGGACAGCTCCTCCCAAGGTGAGCAGTTCTTC. Protein: CASSLDSSSQGEQFF.

This chain uses TRBV5-1 with TRBJ2-6; D perhaps matches TRBD1 (6 bases). This CDR3 is built from 20 residues. Trimming shortened V by 0 bases and J by 0 bases, and 19 bases separated the two germline ends. Germline V CDR1 and CDR2: SGHRS, YFSETQ. The CDR3 sequence is CASSLADYPGQSSGANVLTF. The CDR3 nucleotides are TGCGCCAGCAGCTTGGCCGATTACCCCGGACAGAGCTCTGGGGCCAACGTCCTGACTTTC. The full variable domain, in which reference TRBV5-1 and TRBJ2-6 provide the parts outside the CDR3, is KAGVTQTPRYLIKTRGQQVTLSCSPISGHRSVSWYQQTPGQGLQFLFEYFSETQRNKGNFPGRFSGRQFSNSRSEMNVSTLELGDSALYLCASSLADYPGQSSGANVLTFGAGSRLTVL.

The V call is TRBV28, the J call TRBJ1-2, with 9 bases that match TRBD1. This CDR3 contains 15 residues. J gave up 5 bases and V 5 bases, and 9 bases lay outside the gene matches. Per the germline V gene, CDR1 is MDHEN and CDR2 is SYDVKM. CDR3 loop: CASSNTGGYRYGYTF. The CDR3 DNA follows: TGTGCCAGCAGTAATACAGGGGGCTATAGGTATGGCTACACCTTC.